The T cell receptor beta chain under discussion was sequenced for a study of cytomegalovirus exposure and HLA in healthy donors. The study, taken as a whole, reports: The CMV antigen specificity of three CMV-associated chains was confirmed through in vitro analysis.

In this sample, this clone turned up a few times. No antigen is known for it. Primers included in the PCR were 60 Vbeta and 13 Jbeta primers. In the original processing: The count from a later analysis was some 83 million unique TCR beta chains, around 10 million of them shared. Data came from immunoSEQ multiplex PCR; TCRdb stores just in-frame clones and leaves some out. D and trimming were read from the DNA, whereas the V and J calls and clone size are those reported in that table. Of some 190,000 clones in the sample, about 9% were seen once. Germline CDR1 is SQVTM and CDR2 is ANQGSEA. CDR3 size: 15 residues. Trimming removed 1 base at V and 3 bases at J, with 16 bases between.

The material sequenced was PBMCs. The clonotype was recovered from a woman in her 30s in good health and CMV-seropositive. The chain combines TRBV29-1 with TRBJ2-7; D possibly corresponds to TRBD1 (6 bases). CDR3 region: CSVEAKGHLVYEQYF. CDR3 DNA sequence: TGCAGCGTTGAAGCTAAGGGACATCTGGTCTACGAGCAGTACTTC.